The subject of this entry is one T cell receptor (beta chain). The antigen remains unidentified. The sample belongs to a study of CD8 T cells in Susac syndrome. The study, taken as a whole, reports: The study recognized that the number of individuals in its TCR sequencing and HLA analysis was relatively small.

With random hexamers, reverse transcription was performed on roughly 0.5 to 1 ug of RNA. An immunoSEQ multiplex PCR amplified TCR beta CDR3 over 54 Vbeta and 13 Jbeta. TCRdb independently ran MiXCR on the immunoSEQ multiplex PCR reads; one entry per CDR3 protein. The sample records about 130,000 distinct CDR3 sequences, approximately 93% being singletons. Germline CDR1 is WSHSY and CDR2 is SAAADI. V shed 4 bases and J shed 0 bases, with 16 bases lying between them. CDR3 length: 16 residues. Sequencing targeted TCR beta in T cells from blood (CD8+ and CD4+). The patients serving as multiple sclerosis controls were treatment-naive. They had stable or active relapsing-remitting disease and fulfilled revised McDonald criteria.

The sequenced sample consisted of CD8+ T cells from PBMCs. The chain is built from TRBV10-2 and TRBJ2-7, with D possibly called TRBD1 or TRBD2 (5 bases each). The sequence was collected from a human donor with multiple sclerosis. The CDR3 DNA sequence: TGCGCCAGCAGTGGGGTCGGGGCAGTGGACTCCTACGAGCAGTACTTC. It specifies CASSGVGAVDSYEQYF.